This T cell receptor beta chain was sequenced for a study of cytomegalovirus exposure and HLA in healthy donors. CDR1 and CDR2 (germline): SNHLY, FYNNEI. V was shortened by 2 bases and J by 0 bases, with 8 bases between the two germline ends. The CDR3 runs 15 residues. The PCR ran on 60 Vbeta and 13 Jbeta primers. The method was immunoSEQ multiplex PCR; TCRdb's version includes in-frame clones alone and lacks a portion of them. Of more than 140,000 clones listed, over 70% are singletons. Specimen: PBMCs. The receptor was isolated from a man aged 25-40 years in good health and CMV-seropositive. The chain couples TRBV2 to TRBJ2-1; D is unclear. The CDR3 loop reads CASSEWSSSYNEQFF. CDR3 nucleotide sequence: TGTGCCAGCAGTGAATGGAGCAGCTCCTACAATGAGCAGTTCTTC.